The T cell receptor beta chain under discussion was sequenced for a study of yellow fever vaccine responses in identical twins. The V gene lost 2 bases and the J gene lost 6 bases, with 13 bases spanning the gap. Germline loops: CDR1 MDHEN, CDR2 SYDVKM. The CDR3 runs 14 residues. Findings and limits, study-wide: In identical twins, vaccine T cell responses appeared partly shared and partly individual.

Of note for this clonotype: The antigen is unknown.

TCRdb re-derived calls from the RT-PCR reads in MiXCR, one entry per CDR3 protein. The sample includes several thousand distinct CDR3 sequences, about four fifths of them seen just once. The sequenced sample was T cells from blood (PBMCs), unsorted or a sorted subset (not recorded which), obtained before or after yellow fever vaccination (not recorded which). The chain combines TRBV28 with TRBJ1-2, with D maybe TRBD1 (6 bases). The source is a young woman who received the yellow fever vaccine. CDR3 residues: CASSLNREVHGYTF. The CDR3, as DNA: TGTGCCAGCAGTTTAAACAGGGAGGTCCATGGCTACACCTTC.